The 17 T cell receptor beta chains in this list originate from one sample, sequenced in a study of memory CD4+ T cells and cytomegalovirus serostatus. Here immunoSEQ multiplex PCR was the method, and the copy in TCRdb shows in-frame clones only, minus some. Here the sample spans some 57,000 clones, around 80% being singletons. Single viable CD3+CD4+CD8-CD45RO+ cells were sorted as the memory CD4+ T cells. The sequenced material came from memory CD4+ T cells from blood. The source of these receptors is an adult in good health and CMV-seronegative.

The V call is TRBV6-1, the J call TRBJ1-1; 7 nucleotides align to TRBD1. Per the germline V gene, CDR1 is MNHNS and CDR2 is SASEGT. The CDR3 is 13 residues long. Unmatched junction bases numbered 2, after V lost 6 bases and J lost 1 base. Here the CDR3 reads CASSRGSNTEAFF. The CDR3 DNA reads TGTGCCAGCAGCAGGGGGTCGAACACTGAAGCTTTCTTT.

Here the CDR3 reads CASSLSGGTEAFF. Written as DNA, the CDR3 is TGTGCCAGCAGTTTATCAGGGGGCACTGAAGCTTTCTTT. V usage is TRBV28 and J usage is TRBJ1-1, with TRBD1 identical over 7 bases. This CDR3 is 13 amino acids long. Germline lookup yields CDR1 MDHEN and CDR2 SYDVKM. V shed 1 base and J 4 bases; nucleotides not matched to a gene: 0.

In DNA form, the CDR3 reads TGTGCCAGCAGCGGGTCCCAGGGCTTCACCATATATTTT. Encoded protein: CASSGSQGFTIYF. The chain has TRBV9 and TRBJ1-3; D might be TRBD1 (5 bases). There are 13 residues in the CDR3. Germline-derived CDR1 and CDR2 are SGDLS and YYNGEE. The V and J ends lost 3 bases and 9 bases respectively, with 13 bases between them.

Only one count was recorded for this clone. The chain is built from TRBV5-6 and TRBJ2-3; D gene unclear. The CDR3 is 11 residues long. Trimming pared 4 bases from V and 2 bases from J, leaving 2 bases between. CDR1 and CDR2 (germline): SGHDT, YYEEEE. Written as DNA, the CDR3 is TGTGCCAGCAGCACCACAGATACGCAGTATTTT. This codes for CASSTTDTQYF.

This clone came up a few times. The V call is TRBV2, the J call TRBJ1-2, with D maybe TRBD1 (6 bases). With 6 bases removed from V and 0 bases from J, the gap between germline ends came to 8 bases. Germline V gene sequence: CDR1 SNHLY, CDR2 FYNNEI. The CDR3 runs to 13 residues. CDR3 residues: CASRQGANYGYTF. In nucleotides, the CDR3 is TGTGCCAGCAGACAGGGTGCTAACTATGGCTACACCTTC.

In this sample, this clone turned up a few times. The V call is TRBV7-9, the J call TRBJ1-6; 7 nucleotides match TRBD1. CDR3 length: 13 amino acids. Trimming at V came to 1 base and at J to 10 bases, leaving 1 base not matched to a gene. Per the germline V gene, CDR1 is SEHNR and CDR2 is FQNEAQ (reference sequence). This chain's CDR3 is CASSLEQGSPLHF. The CDR3, as DNA: TGTGCCAGCAGCTTAGAACAGGGGTCACCCCTCCACTTT.

The table lists this clone with a few counts. The chain joins TRBV2 to TRBJ1-1, with no clear D. There are 14 residues in the CDR3. Germline assignment: CDR1 SNHLY and CDR2 FYNNEI. The germline V and J ends were trimmed by 7 bases and 1 base, with 13 bases remaining between them. In DNA, the CDR3 is TGTGCCAGCAAATCCCAATGGGGGAACACTGAAGCTTTCTTT. Encoded protein: CASKSQWGNTEAFF.

By frequency in the sample, this clone is large. The chain combines TRBV7-9 with TRBJ1-1; the D is unclear. CDR3 length: 13 residues. The V gene's germline CDR1 is SEHNR and CDR2 FQNEAQ (reference sequence). Trimming removed 5 bases at V and 0 bases at J, with 7 bases between. The CDR3 is CASSQGMNTEAFF. Written as DNA, the CDR3 is TGTGCCAGCAGCCAAGGGATGAACACTGAAGCTTTCTTT. Full variable domain (missing parts from reference TRBV7-9 and TRBJ1-1): DTGVSQNPRHKITKRGQNVTFRCDPISEHNRLYWYRQTLGQGPEFLTYFQNEAQLEKSRLLSDRFSAERPKGSFSTLEIQRTEQGDSAMYLCASSQGMNTEAFFGQGTRLTVV.

The chain links TRBV18 to TRBJ1-1; D not certain. Germline CDR1 is KGHSH and CDR2 is LQKENI. The CDR3 is made up of 13 amino acids. Trimming removed 3 bases from V and 5 bases from J, with 10 bases in between. The CDR3: CASSPERRTEAFF. The CDR3 DNA follows: TGTGCCAGCTCACCCGAACGGAGAACTGAAGCTTTCTTT.

The chain combines TRBV2 with TRBJ2-5; 10 nucleotides match TRBD1. The J call may be mistaken, given a closer DNA end match to TRBJ2-7. CDR3 length: 13 residues. Germline loops: CDR1 SNHLY, CDR2 FYNNEI. The CDR3 region has the DNA TGTGCCAGCAGAGGGACAGGGGAGGGCGAGCAGTACTTC. This gives the protein CASRGTGEGEQYF.

The CDR3 spells CASSQDSRDQETQYF. The CDR3 bases are TGCGCCAGCAGCCAAGATAGCAGGGACCAAGAGACCCAGTACTTC. The rearrangement links TRBV4-1 to TRBJ2-5; a possible D gene is TRBD1 (5 bases). Trimming shortened V by 0 bases and J by 0 bases, and 8 bases separated the two germline ends. This CDR3 comprises 15 residues. Germline CDR1 reads MGHRA; CDR2 reads YSYEKL.

This sequence joins TRBV25-1 and TRBJ1-6; the match to TRBD1 covers 7 bases. The trim removed 2 bases at V and 7 bases at J, leaving 2 bases unmatched. Germline V gene sequence: CDR1 MGHDK, CDR2 SYGVNS. The CDR3 totals 14 residues. The CDR3 DNA reads TGTGCCAGCAGTGAACAGGGGGGAAATTCACCCCTCCACTTT. This gives the protein CASSEQGGNSPLHF.

The chain carries TRBV4-2 and TRBJ1-3; 7 bases line up with TRBD1. In germline, CDR1 is LGHNA, CDR2 YNFKEQ. The junction had 5 bases not matched to a gene; V was cut back by 6 bases and J by 0 bases. The CDR3 sequence is 15 residues long. The CDR3 here is CASRETGSSGNTIYF. The CDR3 coding sequence is TGTGCCAGCAGGGAGACAGGGAGCTCTGGAAACACCATATATTTT.

V is TRBV7-9 and J is TRBJ1-4; D not certain. Germline V gene lookup returns CDR1 SEHNR and CDR2 FQNEAQ (reference sequence). This CDR3 region has 17 residues. V was cut by 2 bases and J by 4 bases, with 17 bases left in between. This CDR3 is CASSLNGMDGGNEKLFF. The CDR3 DNA reads as TGTGCCAGCAGCTTAAACGGTATGGACGGAGGTAATGAAAAACTGTTTTTT.

CDR3: CSAGTGDTGELFF. CDR3 DNA sequence: TGCAGCGCAGGGACAGGGGACACCGGGGAGCTGTTTTTT. The J gene is TRBJ2-2, the V gene TRBV29-1; TRBD1 matches at 10 bases. CDR1 SQVTM and CDR2 ANQGSEA come from the germline V gene. The CDR3 is made up of 13 amino acids. Trimming cost V 7 bases and J 3 bases; bases outside gene matches: 2.

CDR3 protein: CASSLPGNRNYGYTF. In nucleotides, the CDR3 is TGTGCCAGCAGCTTACCAGGGAACCGAAACTATGGCTACACCTTC. The V call is TRBV7-9, the J call TRBJ1-2; perhaps TRBD1 as D (5 bases). The CDR3 spans 15 residues. Germline V CDR1 and CDR2: SEHNR, FQNEAQ (reference sequence). The V and J ends lost 2 bases and 2 bases respectively, with 12 bases between them. Filled out from reference TRBV7-9 and TRBJ1-2, the complete variable domain reads DTGVSQNPRHKITKRGQNVTFRCDPISEHNRLYWYRQTLGQGPEFLTYFQNEAQLEKSRLLSDRFSAERPKGSFSTLEIQRTEQGDSAMYLCASSLPGNRNYGYTFGSGTRLTVV.

V usage is TRBV6-1 and J usage is TRBJ2-1, with unresolved D. The germline CDR1 and CDR2 sequences are MNHNS and SASEGT. The V end lost 10 bases, the J end lost 5 bases, and 9 bases lay between the germline ends. The CDR3 covers 11 residues. The CDR3 DNA reads as TGTGCCACTTCCGCCCACAATGAGCAGTTCTTC. Translation gives CATSAHNEQFF.